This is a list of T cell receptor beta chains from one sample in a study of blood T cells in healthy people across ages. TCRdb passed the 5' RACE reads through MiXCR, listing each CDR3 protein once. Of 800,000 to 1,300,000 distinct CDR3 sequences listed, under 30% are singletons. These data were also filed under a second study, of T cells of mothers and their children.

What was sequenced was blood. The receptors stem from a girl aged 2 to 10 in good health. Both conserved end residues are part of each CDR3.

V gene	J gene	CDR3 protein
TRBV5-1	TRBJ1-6	CASSLGGHGLAPLHF
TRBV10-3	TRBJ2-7	CAIRAGISFYEQYF
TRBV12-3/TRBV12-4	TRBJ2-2	CASSFGSQGKGAGEQFF
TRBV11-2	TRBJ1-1	CAGSWTLNTEAFF
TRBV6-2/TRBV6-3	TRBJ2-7	CASSYVSGGFEEQYF
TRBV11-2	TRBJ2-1	CASGGAGPNNEQFF
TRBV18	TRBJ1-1	CASSPQLNTEAFF
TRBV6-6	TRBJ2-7	CASSYHSGDREQYF
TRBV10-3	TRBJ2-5	CAISEGNRETQYF
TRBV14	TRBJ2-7	CASSQEISSDEQYF
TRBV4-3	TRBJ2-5	CASSPETGGETQYF
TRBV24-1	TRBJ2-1	CATRTSGNNEQFF
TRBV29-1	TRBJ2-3	CSVEDPEDYYQGSTDTQYF
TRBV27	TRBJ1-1	CASSHILLSGRPEENTEAFF
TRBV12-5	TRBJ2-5	CASGSTREETQYF
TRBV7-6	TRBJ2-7	CASSGGLLSYEQYF
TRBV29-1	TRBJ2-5	CSAPPPGQGQETQYF
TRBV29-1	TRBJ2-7	CSVEDWGQEQYF
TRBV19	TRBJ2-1	CASRNEGGGSYNEQFF
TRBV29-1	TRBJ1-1	CSVRGLGNTEAFF
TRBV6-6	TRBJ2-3	CATSWKVPTDTQYF
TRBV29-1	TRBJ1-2	CSIENDYGYTF
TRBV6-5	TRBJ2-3	CASSPSGLNTDTQYF
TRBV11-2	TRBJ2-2	CASSFGPSRGGELFF
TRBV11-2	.	CASSLTPTGEDNEQYF
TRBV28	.	CASSLPGGSYEQYF
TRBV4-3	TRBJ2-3	CASSQEGYTDTQYF
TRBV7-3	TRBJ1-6	CASSTANSPLHF
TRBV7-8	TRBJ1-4	CASSLVRMGRSNEKLFF
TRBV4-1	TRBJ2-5	CASSQDLWTGQETQYF
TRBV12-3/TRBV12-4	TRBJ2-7	CASRVAGAYEQYF
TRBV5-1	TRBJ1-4	CASSPEAGEKLFF
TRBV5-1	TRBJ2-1	CASSLRPGDEQFF
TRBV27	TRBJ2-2	CASSFEGHVTGELFF
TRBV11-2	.	CASSFGQTYEQYF
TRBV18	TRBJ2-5	CASSPGSGGETQYF
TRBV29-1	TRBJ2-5	CSVEERRGVRETQYF
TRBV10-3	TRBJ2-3	CAISERDPPSTQYF
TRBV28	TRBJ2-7	CASRGTGTYLYEQYF
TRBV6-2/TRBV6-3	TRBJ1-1	CASNLWGARTMNTEAFF
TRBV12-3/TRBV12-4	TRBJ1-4	CASTMDRDVEKLFF
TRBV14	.	CASSRPIALAGIDEQFF
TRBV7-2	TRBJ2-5	CASASGGSRGETQYF
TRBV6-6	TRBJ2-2	CASTPAGGTGELFF
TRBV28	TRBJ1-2	CASSSTGGEGYTF
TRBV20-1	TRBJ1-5	CSARPRSNQPQHF
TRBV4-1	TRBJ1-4	CASSQVPGVGGEKLFF
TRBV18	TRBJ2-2	CASDRTTANTGELFF
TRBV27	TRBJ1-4	CASSSGLASPNEKLFF
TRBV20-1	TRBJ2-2	CSARDTPIGADSGELFF
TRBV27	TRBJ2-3	CASSWSHSGGDTQYF
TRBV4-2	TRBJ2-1	CASSQGLAGDHYNEQFF
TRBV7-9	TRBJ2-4	CASSSAEDGIQYF
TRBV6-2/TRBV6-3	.	CASSWVGNEQFF
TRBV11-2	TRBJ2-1	CASSLDGLAGGLEQFF
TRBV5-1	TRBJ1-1	CASSSAGIETEAFF